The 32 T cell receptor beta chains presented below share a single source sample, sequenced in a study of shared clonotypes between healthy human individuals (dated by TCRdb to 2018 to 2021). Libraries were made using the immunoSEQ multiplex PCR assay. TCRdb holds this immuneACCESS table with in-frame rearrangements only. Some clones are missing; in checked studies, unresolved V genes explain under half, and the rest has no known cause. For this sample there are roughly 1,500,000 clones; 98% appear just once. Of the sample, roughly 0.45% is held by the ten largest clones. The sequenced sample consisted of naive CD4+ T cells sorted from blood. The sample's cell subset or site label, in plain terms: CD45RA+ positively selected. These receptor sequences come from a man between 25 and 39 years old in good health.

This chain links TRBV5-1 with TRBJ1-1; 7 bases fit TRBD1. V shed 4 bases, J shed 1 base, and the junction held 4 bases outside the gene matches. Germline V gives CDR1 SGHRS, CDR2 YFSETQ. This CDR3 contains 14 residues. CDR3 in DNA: TGCGCCAGCAGCCCGAACAGGGGGAACACTGAAGCTTTCTTT. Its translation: CASSPNRGNTEAFF. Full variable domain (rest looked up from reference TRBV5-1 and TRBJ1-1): KAGVTQTPRYLIKTRGQQVTLSCSPISGHRSVSWYQQTPGQGLQFLFEYFSETQRNKGNFPGRFSGRQFSNSRSEMNVSTLELGDSALYLCASSPNRGNTEAFFGQGTRLTVV.

Written as DNA, the CDR3 is TGTGCCAGCACCCGGGGGACCGGGGATACTCAGCCCCAGCATTTT. It translates to CASTRGTGDTQPQHF. The V call is TRBV7-2, the J call TRBJ1-5; maybe TRBD1 (5 bases). The CDR3 sequence is 15 residues long. Deletions cut 7 bases from V and 6 bases from J, with 19 bases between. Per germline, CDR1 SGHTA and CDR2 FQGNSA. Full variable domain (remainder filled in from reference TRBV7-2 and TRBJ1-5): GAGVSQSPSNKVTEKGKDVELRCDPISGHTALYWYRQSLGQGLEFLIYFQGNSAPDKSGLPSDRFSAERTGGSVSTLTIQRTQQEDSAVYLCASTRGTGDTQPQHFGDGTRLSIL.

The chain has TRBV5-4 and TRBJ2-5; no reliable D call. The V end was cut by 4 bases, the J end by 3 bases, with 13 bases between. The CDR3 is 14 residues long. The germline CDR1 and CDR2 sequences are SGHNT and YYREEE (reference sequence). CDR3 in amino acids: CASSTRLPKETQYF. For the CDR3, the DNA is TGTGCCAGCAGCACCCGACTGCCGAAAGAGACCCAGTACTTC.

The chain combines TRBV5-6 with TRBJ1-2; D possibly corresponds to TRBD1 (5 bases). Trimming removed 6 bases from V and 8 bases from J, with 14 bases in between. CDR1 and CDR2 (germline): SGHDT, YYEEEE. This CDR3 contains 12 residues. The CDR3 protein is CASTLGVGGYTF. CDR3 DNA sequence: TGTGCCAGCACCCTGGGGGTCGGCGGCTACACCTTC.

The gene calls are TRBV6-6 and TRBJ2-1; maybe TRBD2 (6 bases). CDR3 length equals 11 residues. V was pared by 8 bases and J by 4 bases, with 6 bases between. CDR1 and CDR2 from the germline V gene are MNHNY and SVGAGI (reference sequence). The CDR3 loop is CASGTYNEQFF. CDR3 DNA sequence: TGTGCCAGCGGGACTTACAATGAGCAGTTCTTC.

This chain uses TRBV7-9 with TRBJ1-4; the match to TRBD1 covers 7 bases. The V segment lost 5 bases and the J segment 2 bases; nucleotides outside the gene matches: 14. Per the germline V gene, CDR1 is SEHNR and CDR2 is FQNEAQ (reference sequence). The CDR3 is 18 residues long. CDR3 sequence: CASSPDRDFNATNEKLFF. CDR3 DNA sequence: TGTGCCAGCAGCCCCGACAGGGACTTCAATGCGACTAATGAAAAACTGTTTTTT.

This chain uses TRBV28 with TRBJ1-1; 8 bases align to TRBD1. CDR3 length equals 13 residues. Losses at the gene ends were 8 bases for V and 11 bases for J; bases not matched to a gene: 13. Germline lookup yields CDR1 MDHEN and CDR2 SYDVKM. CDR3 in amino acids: CASGSSRGRVAFF. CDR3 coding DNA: TGTGCCAGCGGGAGCAGCAGGGGGCGCGTGGCTTTCTTT.

The DNA of the CDR3 is TGTGCCAGCAGTCCAACCCTCGGTTTCGGCATTCAGTACTTC. Its translation is CASSPTLGFGIQYF. The rearrangement uses TRBV28 and TRBJ2-4; unclear D gene. Trimming took off 5 bases at V and 9 bases at J, with 17 bases between the two ends. Germline V lookup: CDR1 MDHEN, CDR2 SYDVKM. This CDR3 spans 14 amino acids.

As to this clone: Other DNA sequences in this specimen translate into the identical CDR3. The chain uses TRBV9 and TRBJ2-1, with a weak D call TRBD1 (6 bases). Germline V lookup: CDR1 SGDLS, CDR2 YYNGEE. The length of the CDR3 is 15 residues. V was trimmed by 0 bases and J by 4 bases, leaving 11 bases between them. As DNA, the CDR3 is TGTGCCAGCAGCGTAGAAGGGGACAATTACAATGAGCAGTTCTTC. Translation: CASSVEGDNYNEQFF.

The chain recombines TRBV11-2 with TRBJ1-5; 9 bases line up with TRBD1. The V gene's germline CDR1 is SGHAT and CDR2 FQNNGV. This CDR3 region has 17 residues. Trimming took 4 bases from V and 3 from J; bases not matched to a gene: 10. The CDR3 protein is CASSSRRTGENNQPQHF. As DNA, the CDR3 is TGTGCCAGCAGCTCTCGTCGGACAGGGGAGAACAATCAGCCCCAGCATTTT.

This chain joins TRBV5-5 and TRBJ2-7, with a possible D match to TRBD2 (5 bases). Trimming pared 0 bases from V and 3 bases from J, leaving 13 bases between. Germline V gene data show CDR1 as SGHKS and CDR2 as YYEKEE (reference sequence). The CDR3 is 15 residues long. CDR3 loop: CASSLVPTGNYEQYF. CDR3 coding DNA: TGTGCCAGCAGCTTGGTACCGACGGGGAACTACGAGCAGTACTTC.

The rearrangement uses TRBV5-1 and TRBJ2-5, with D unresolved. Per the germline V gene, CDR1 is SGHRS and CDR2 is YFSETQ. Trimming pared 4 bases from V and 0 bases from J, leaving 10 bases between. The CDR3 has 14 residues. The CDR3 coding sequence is TGCGCCAGCAGCAAGGAACGTTACCAAGAGACCCAGTACTTC. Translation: CASSKERYQETQYF.

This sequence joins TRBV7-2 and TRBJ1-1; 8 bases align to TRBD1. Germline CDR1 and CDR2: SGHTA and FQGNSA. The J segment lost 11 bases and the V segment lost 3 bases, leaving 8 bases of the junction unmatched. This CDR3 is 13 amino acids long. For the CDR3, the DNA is TGTGCCAGCAGCTTGGGACAGGAAAGTAGCGCTTTCTTT. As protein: CASSLGQESSAFF. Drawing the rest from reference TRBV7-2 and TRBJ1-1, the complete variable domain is GAGVSQSPSNKVTEKGKDVELRCDPISGHTALYWYRQSLGQGLEFLIYFQGNSAPDKSGLPSDRFSAERTGGSVSTLTIQRTQQEDSAVYLCASSLGQESSAFFGQGTRLTVV.

CDR3 sequence: CASSLRQVFYEQYF. The CDR3 nucleotides are TGTGCCAGCAGTTTAAGGCAGGTCTTCTACGAGCAGTACTTC. The V gene is TRBV28, the J gene TRBJ2-7; D unresolved. The CDR3 length is 14 residues. The germline gives CDR1 MDHEN, CDR2 SYDVKM. Trimming left V 2 bases short and J 3 bases short, with 11 bases between.

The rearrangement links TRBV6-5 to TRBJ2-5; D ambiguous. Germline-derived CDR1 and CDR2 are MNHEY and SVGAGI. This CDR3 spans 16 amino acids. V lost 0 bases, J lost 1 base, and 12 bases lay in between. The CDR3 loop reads CASSYSMAVSQETQYF. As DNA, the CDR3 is TGTGCCAGCAGTTACTCGATGGCAGTGAGCCAAGAGACCCAGTACTTC.

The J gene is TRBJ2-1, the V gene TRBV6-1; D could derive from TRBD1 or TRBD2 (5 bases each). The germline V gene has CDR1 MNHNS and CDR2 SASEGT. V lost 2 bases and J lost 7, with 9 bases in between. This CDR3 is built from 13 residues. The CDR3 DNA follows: TGTGCCAGCAGTGAATCGGGGCGGAATGAGCAGTTCTTC. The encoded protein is CASSESGRNEQFF.

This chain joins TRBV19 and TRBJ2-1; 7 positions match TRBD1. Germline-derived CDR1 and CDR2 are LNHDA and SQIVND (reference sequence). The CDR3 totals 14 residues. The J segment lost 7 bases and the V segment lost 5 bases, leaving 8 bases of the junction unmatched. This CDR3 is CASSLPTGRNEQFF. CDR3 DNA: TGTGCCAGTAGTCTCCCGACAGGGCGAAATGAGCAGTTCTTC.

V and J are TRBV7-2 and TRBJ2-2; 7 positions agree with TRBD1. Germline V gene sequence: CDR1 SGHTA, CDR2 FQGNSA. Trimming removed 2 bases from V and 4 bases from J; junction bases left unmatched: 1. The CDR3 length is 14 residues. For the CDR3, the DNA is TGTGCCAGCAGCTTAAGACAGGGCACCGGGGAGCTGTTTTTT. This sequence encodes CASSLRQGTGELFF.

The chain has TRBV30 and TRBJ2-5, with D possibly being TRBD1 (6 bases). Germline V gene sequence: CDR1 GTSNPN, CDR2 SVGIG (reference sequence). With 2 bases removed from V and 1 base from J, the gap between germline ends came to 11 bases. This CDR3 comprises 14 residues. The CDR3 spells CAWSTGPTQETQYF. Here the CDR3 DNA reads TGTGCCTGGAGTACAGGGCCCACCCAAGAGACCCAGTACTTC.

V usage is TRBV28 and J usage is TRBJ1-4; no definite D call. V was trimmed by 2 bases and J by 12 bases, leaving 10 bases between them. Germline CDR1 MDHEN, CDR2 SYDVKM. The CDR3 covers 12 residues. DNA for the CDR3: TGTGCCAGCAGTTTAACTGTTGGGGAACTGTTTTTT. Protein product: CASSLTVGELFF.

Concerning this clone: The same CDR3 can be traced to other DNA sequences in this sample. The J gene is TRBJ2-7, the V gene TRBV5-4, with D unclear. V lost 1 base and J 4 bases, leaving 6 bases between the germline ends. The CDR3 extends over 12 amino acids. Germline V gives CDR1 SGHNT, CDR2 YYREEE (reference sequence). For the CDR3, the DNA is TGTGCCAGCAGCTTGCCTCCTTACGAGCAGTACTTC. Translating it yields CASSLPPYEQYF.

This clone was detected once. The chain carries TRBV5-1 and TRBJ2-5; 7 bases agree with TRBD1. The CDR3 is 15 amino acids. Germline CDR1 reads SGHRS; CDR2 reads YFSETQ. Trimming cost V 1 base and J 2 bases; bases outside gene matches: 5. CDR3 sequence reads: CASSLQGEGQETQYF. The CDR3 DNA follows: TGCGCCAGCAGCTTGCAGGGGGAAGGTCAAGAGACCCAGTACTTC.

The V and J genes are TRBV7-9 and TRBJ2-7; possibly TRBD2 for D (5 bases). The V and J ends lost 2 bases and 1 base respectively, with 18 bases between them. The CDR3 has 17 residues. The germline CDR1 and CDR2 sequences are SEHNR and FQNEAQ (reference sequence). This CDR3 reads CASSLNPRASSSYEQYF. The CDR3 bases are TGTGCCAGCAGCTTAAACCCGAGGGCATCCTCATCCTACGAGCAGTACTTC.

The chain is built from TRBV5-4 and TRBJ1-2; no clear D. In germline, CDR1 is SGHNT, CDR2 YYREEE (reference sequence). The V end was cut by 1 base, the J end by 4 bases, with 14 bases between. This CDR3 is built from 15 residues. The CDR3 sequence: CASSLRAQNLYGYTF. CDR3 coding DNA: TGTGCCAGCAGCTTGCGTGCACAGAATCTCTATGGCTACACCTTC. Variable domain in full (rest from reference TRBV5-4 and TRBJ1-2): ETGVTQSPTHLIKTRGQQVTLRCSSQSGHNTVSWYQQALGQGPQFIFQYYREEENGRGNFPPRFSGLQFPNYSSELNVNALELDDSALYLCASSLRAQNLYGYTFGSGTRLTVV.

CDR3 nucleotides: TGTGCCAGCAGCCCCCAGACAGGTGGTTACGAGCAGTACTTC. Translating it yields CASSPQTGGYEQYF. This chain connects TRBV7-2 to TRBJ2-7, with a weak D call TRBD1 (6 bases). The CDR3 is made up of 14 amino acids. Looked up from germline, CDR1 is SGHTA and CDR2 is FQGNSA. Trimming removed 5 bases at V and 4 bases at J, with 15 bases between. Supplemented by reference TRBV7-2 and TRBJ2-7, the full variable domain reads GAGVSQSPSNKVTEKGKDVELRCDPISGHTALYWYRQSLGQGLEFLIYFQGNSAPDKSGLPSDRFSAERTGGSVSTLTIQRTQQEDSAVYLCASSPQTGGYEQYFGPGTRLTVT.

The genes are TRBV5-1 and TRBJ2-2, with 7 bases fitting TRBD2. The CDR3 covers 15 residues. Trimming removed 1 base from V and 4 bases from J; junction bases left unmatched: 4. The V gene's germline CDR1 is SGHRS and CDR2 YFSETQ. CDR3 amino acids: CASSLKGGPTGELFF. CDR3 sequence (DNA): TGCGCCAGCAGCTTGAAGGGAGGGCCCACCGGGGAGCTGTTTTTT.

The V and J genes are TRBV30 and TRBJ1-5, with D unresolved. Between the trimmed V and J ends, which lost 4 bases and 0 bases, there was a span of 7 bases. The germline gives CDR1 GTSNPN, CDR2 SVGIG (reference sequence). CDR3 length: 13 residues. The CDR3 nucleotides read TGTGCCTGGACGGTGGATAGCAATCAGCCCCAGCATTTT. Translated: CAWTVDSNQPQHF.

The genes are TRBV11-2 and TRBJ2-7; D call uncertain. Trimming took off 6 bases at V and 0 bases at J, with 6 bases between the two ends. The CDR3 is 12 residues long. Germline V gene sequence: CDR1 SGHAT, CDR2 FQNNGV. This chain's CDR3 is CASSHNSYEQYF. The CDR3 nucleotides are TGTGCCAGCAGTCATAACTCCTACGAGCAGTACTTC.

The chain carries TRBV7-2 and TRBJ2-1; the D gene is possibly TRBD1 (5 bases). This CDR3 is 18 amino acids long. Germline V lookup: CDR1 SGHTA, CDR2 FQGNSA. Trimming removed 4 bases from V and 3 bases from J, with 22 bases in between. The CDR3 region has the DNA TGTGCCAGCAGCTCCCCTGGGATTACCCAGGGTTACTACAATGAGCAGTTCTTC. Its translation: CASSSPGITQGYYNEQFF.

The CDR3 region is CASSQGRQSYNEQFF. The CDR3 region has the DNA TGTGCCAGCAGTCAGGGGAGACAGAGCTACAATGAGCAGTTCTTC. The chain recombines TRBV28 with TRBJ2-1; a possible D gene is TRBD1 (6 bases). In germline, CDR1 is MDHEN, CDR2 SYDVKM. The germline V and J ends were trimmed by 5 bases and 3 bases, with 14 bases remaining between them. The CDR3 is 15 amino acids.

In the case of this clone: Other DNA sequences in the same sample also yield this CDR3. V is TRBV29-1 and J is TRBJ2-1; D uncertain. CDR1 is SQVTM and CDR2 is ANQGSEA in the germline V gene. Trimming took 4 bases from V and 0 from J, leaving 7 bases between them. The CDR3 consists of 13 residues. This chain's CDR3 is CSVVGGSYNEQFF. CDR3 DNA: TGCAGCGTTGTTGGTGGCTCCTACAATGAGCAGTTCTTC.

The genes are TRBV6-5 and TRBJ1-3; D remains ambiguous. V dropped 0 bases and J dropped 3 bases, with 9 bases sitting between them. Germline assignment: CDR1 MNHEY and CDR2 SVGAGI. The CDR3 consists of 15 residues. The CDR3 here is CASSYSRLGGNTIYF. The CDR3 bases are TGTGCCAGCAGTTACTCGAGGCTGGGTGGAAACACCATATATTTT.